This T cell receptor (beta chain) was observed in a study of T-cell memory formation after mild COVID-19. The overall study: TCR clusters showed largely donor specificity. Study findings and constraints: Cross-reactive memory seemingly joined, as some responding clones were found in pre-infection memory.

A 5'RACE reaction primed in the constant segment made cDNA libraries of TCR alpha and TCR beta, and these carried sample barcodes and UMIs. TCRdb re-called the 5' RACE reads through MiXCR, storing one row per CDR3 protein. This table has 120,000 or so distinct CDR3 sequences, about 5.9% appearing once. Germline V lookup: CDR1 SGHTA, CDR2 FQGNSA. The CDR3 consists of 15 residues. The V and J ends lost 5 bases and 6 bases, in that order; junction bases with no gene match: 6. Ten or more counts support this clonotype. What it binds is unknown. Material for sequencing was PBMCs or a T cell subset sorted from them (not recorded which). The genes are TRBV7-2 and TRBJ2-3; the match to TRBD2 covers 12 bases. The source of this sequence is an adult woman who had mild COVID-19 (a few samples of this study predate the infection). Cell type and time point are not known. This CDR3 is CASSPPLAGGDTQYF. DNA of the CDR3: TGTGCCAGCAGCCCCCCTCTAGCGGGGGGGGATACGCAGTATTTT.